A single T cell receptor beta chain is shown here with its context. What it binds is unknown. Researchers ran the PCR with 60 Vbeta and 13 Jbeta primers. Sequencing used immunoSEQ multiplex PCR; TCRdb keeps in-frame clones, though not all of them. Reported are more than 95,000 clones; the ten largest clones contain approximately 3.5%. This entry is derived from a study of cytomegalovirus exposure and HLA in healthy donors. Germline CDR1 reads MNHEY; CDR2 reads SMNVEV (reference sequence). This CDR3 region has 15 residues. V was clipped by 6 bases and J by 1 base; unmatched bases: 3. Findings of the study overall: Later on, analysis showed that most CMV-associated TCR beta chains appeared to be HLA-restricted.

The origin of this receptor is a man in his forties or fifties in good health and CMV-seronegative. The sample comprised PBMCs. The chain recombines TRBV27 with TRBJ2-7, with 13 bases matching TRBD2. CDR3 residues: CASSRGLAGSYEQYF. The CDR3 DNA reads TGTGCCAGCAGCAGGGGACTAGCGGGATCCTACGAGCAGTACTTC.